This T cell receptor (beta chain) emerged from a study of CD8 T cells in Susac syndrome. Germline V gene lookup returns CDR1 SEHNR and CDR2 FQNEAQ (reference sequence). The CDR3 has 15 residues. The V end was cut by 3 bases, the J end by 0 bases, with 11 bases between. An amount of RNA that ranged from roughly 0.45 to 1 ug was reverse transcribed with random hexamers. One entry per CDR3 protein, called by TCRdb with MiXCR from the immunoSEQ multiplex PCR reads. This sample carries hundreds of thousands of distinct CDR3 sequences, approximately 85% of them seen once, and the ten largest clones take 0.12%.

The J gene is TRBJ1-1, the V gene TRBV7-9; D gene ambiguous. The sequence came from a human donor with multiple sclerosis. Sequenced input: CD8+ T cells from PBMCs. The CDR3 sequence: CASSLPDTMNTEAFF. The CDR3 DNA reads as TGTGCCAGCAGCTTGCCCGATACCATGAACACTGAAGCTTTCTTT.